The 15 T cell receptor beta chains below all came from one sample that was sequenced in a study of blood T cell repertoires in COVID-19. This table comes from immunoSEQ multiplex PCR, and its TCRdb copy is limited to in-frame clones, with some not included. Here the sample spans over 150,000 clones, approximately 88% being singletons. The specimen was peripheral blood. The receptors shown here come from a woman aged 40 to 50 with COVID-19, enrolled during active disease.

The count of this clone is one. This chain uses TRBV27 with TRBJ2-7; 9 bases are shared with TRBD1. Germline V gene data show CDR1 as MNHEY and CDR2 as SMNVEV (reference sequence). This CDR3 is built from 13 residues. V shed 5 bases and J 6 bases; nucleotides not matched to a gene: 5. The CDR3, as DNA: TGTGCCAGCAGTACCTCGACAGGGGGCGAGCAGTACTTC. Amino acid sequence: CASSTSTGGEQYF.

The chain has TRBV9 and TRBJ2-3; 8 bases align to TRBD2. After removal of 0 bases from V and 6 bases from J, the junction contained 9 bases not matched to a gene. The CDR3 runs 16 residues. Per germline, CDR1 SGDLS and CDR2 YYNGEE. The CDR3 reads CASSVGSGRIVDTQYF. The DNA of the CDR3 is TGTGCCAGCAGCGTAGGGAGCGGGAGAATCGTCGATACGCAGTATTTT.

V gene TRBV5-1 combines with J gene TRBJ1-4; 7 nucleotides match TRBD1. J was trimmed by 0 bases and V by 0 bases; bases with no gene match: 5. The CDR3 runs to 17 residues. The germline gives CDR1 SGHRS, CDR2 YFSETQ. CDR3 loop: CASSLGQGVATNEKLFF. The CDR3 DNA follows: TGCGCCAGCAGCTTGGGCCAGGGGGTTGCAACTAATGAAAAACTGTTTTTT.

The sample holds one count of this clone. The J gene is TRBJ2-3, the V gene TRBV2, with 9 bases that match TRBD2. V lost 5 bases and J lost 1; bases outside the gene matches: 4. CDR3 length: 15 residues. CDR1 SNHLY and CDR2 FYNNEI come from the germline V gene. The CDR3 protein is CASSRGGAGTDTQYF. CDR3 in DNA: TGTGCCAGCAGTCGCGGGGGGGCCGGCACAGATACGCAGTATTTT.

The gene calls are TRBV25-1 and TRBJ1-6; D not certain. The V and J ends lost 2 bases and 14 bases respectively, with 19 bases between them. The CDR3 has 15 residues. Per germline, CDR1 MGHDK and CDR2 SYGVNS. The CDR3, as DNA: TGTGCCAGCAGTGAAGACCCCGCCGGTATCAGGACCCTCCACTTT. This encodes CASSEDPAGIRTLHF.

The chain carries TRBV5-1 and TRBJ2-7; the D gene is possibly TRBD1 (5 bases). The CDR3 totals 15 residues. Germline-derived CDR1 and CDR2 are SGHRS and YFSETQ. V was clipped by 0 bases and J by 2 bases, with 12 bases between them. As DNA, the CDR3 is TGCGCCAGCAGCTTGGCCGTCGCAGGGACCTACGAGCAGTACTTC. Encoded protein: CASSLAVAGTYEQYF.

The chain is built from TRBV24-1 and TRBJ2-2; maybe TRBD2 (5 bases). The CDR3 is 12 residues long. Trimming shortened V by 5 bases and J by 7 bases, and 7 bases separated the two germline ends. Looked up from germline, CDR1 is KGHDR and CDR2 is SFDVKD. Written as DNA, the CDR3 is TGTGCCACCAGTGTTCGGGGCGGGGAGCTGTTTTTT. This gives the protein CATSVRGGELFF.

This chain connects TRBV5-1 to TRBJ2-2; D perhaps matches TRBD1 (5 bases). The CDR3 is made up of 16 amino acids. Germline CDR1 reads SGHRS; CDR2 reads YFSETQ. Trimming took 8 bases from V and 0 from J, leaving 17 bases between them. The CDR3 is CASSHSDTPNTGELFF. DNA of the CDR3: TGCGCCAGTAGCCATTCGGACACCCCGAACACCGGGGAGCTGTTTTTT. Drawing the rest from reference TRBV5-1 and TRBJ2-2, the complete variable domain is KAGVTQTPRYLIKTRGQQVTLSCSPISGHRSVSWYQQTPGQGLQFLFEYFSETQRNKGNFPGRFSGRQFSNSRSEMNVSTLELGDSALYLCASSHSDTPNTGELFFGEGSRLTVL.

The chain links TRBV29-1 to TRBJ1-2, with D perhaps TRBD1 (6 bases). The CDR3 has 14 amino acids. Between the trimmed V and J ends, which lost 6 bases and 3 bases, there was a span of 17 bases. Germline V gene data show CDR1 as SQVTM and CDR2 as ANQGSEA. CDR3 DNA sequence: TGCAGCGTGCCCCCTGGGGGCAGGGACTATGGCTACACCTTC. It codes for CSVPPGGRDYGYTF.

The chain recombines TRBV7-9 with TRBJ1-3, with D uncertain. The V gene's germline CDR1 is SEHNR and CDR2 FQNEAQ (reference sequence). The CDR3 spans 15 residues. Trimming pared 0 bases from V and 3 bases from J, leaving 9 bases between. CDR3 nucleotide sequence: TGTGCCAGCAGCTTAGCCCAGATTTTTGGAAACACCATATATTTT. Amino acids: CASSLAQIFGNTIYF.

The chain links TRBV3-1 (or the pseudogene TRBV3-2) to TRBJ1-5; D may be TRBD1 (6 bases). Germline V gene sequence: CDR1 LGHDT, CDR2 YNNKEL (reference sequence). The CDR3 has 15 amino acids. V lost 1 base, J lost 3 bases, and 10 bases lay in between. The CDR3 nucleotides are TGTGCCAGCAGCCAAGGAGGGGGTTTCAATCAGCCCCAGCATTTT. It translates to CASSQGGGFNQPQHF.

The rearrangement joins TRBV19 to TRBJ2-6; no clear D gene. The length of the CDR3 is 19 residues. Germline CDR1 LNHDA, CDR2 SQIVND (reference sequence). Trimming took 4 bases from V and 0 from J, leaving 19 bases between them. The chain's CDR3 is CASSTSSRLRYSGANVLTF. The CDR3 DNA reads TGTGCCAGTAGTACGTCGAGCAGGCTGCGATACTCTGGGGCCAACGTCCTGACTTTC.

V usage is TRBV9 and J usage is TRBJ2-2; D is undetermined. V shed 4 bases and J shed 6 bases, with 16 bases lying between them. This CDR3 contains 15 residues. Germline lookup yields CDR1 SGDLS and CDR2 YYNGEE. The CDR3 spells CASSPQGEAAGELFF. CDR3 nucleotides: TGTGCCAGCAGCCCCCAAGGTGAGGCTGCCGGGGAGCTGTTTTTT.

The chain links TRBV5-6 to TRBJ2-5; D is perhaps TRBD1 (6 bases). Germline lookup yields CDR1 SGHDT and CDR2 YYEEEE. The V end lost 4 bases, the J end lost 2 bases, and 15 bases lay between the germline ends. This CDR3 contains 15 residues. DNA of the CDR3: TGTGCCAGCAGCCCACTAGGACAGAAACAAGAGACCCAGTACTTC. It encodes CASSPLGQKQETQYF. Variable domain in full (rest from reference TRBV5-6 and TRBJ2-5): DAGVTQSPTHLIKTRGQQVTLRCSPKSGHDTVSWYQQALGQGPQFIFQYYEEEERQRGNFPDRFSGHQFPNYSSELNVNALLLGDSALYLCASSPLGQKQETQYFGPGTRLLVL.

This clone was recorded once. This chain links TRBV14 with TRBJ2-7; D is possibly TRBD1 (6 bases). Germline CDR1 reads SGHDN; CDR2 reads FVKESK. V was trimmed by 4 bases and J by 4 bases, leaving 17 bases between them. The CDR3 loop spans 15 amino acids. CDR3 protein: CASSPLDRSGYEQYF. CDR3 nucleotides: TGTGCCAGCAGCCCACTTGACAGGAGCGGTTACGAGCAGTACTTC.